This TCR beta chain was sequenced for a study of beta chain features in type 1 diabetes. Across the study: Similarity in age, gender and cell yields was seen between patients and healthy donors. Study outcomes and limitations: PCR might pick shorter templates more often, in the same way for patients and controls.

One heparinised blood draw averaging approximately 100 mL was given by each donor. Expressed TCRB transcripts got sequenced, as all isolated RNA was reverse transcribed. Clones were read by immunoSEQ multiplex PCR, and TCRdb kept only the in-frame ones, dropping some. The table lists about 230,000 clones, over 7.5% of them singletons. This clone was seen more than once but under ten times. Its cognate antigen is unknown. Germline loops: CDR1 LGHNA, CDR2 YNFKEQ. The CDR3 consists of 15 residues. Trimming pared 5 bases from V and 1 base from J, leaving 11 bases between. V usage is TRBV4-2 and J usage is TRBJ2-2, with D perhaps matching TRBD1 (6 bases). The source of this sequence is a woman aged 18 to 35 in good health. Specimen: naive CD4+ T cells from blood. The CDR3 DNA follows: TGTGCCAGCAGCTTGGTGACAGGGAACACCGGGGAGCTGTTTTTT. As protein: CASSLVTGNTGELFF.